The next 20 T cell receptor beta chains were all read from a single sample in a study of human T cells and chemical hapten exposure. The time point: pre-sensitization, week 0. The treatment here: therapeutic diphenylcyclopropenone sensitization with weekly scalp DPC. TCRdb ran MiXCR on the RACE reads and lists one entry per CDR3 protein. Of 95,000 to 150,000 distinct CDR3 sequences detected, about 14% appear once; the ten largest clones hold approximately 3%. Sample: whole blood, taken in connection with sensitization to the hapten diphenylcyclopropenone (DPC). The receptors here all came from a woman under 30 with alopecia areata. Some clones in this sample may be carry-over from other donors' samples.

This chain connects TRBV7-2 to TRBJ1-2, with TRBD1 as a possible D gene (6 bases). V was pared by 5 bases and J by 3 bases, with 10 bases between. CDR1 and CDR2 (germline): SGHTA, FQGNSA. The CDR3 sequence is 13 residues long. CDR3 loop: CASSQGQYYGYTF. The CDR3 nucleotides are TGTGCCAGCAGCCAAGGACAGTACTATGGCTACACCTTC.

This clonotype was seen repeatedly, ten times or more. CDR3 sequence: CASSPGSAGAGYGYTF. For the CDR3, the DNA is TGTGCCAGCTCACCAGGATCCGCAGGGGCTGGCTATGGCTACACCTTC. The rearrangement joins TRBV18 to TRBJ1-2; TRBD1 might be the D (6 bases). CDR1 is KGHSH, CDR2 LQKENI, per germline. The CDR3 length is 16 residues. The V and J ends lost 2 bases and 4 bases respectively, with 17 bases between them.

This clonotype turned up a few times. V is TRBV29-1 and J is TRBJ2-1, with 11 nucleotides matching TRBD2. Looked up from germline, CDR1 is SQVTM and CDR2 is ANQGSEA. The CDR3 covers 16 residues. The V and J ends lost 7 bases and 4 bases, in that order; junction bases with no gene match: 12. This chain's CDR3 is CSALVVLAGGYNEQFF. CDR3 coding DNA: TGCAGCGCCTTAGTGGTCCTAGCGGGGGGATACAATGAGCAGTTCTTC.

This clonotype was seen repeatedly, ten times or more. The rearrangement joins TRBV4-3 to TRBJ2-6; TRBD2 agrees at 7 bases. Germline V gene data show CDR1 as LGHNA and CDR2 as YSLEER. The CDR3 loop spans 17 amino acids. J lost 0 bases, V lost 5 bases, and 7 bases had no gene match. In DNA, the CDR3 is TGCGCCAGCAGCGGTACGAGGGACTACTCTGGGGCCAACGTCCTGACTTTC. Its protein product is CASSGTRDYSGANVLTF.

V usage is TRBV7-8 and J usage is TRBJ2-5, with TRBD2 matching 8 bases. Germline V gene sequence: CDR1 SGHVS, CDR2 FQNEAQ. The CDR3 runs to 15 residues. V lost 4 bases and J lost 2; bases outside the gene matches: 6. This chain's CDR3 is CASSWSGGPQETQYF. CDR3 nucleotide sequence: TGTGCCAGCAGCTGGAGCGGGGGACCACAAGAGACCCAGTACTTC.

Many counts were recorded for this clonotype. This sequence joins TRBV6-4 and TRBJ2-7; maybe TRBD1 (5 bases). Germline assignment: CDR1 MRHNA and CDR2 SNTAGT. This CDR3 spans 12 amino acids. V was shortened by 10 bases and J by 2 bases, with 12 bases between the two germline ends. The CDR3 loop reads CAILGAPYEQYF. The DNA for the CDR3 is TGTGCCATCCTAGGGGCCCCCTACGAGCAGTACTTC.

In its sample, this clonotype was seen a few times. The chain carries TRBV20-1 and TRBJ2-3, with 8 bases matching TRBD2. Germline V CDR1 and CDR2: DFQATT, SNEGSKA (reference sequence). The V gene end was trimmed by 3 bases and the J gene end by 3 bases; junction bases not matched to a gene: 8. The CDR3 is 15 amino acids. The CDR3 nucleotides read TGCAGTGCTAGTCCCGGGGGGGAGGGTACAGATACGCAGTATTTT. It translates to CSASPGGEGTDTQYF.

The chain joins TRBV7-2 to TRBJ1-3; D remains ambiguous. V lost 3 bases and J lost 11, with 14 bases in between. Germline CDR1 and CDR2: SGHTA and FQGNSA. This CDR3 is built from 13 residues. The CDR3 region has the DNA TGTGCCAGCAGCTTGGGCCAGTCCTCGGCCATATATTTT. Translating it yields CASSLGQSSAIYF.

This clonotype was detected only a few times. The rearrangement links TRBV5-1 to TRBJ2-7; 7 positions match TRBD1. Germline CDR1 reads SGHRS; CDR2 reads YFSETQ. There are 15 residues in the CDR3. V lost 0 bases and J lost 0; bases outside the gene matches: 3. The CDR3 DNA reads TGCGCCAGCAGCTTGGTTGGGGACAGCTCCTACGAGCAGTACTTC. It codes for CASSLVGDSSYEQYF.

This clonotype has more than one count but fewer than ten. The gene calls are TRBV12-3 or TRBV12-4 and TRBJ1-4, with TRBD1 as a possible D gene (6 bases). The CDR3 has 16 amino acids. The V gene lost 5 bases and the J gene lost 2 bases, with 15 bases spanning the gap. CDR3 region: CASSISTGRTNEKLFF. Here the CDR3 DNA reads TGTGCCAGCAGTATCTCAACAGGGCGGACTAATGAAAAACTGTTTTTT.

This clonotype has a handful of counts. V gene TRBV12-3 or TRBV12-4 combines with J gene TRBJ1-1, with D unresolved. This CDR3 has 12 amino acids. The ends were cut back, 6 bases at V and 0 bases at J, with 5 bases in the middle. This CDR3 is CASRRLNTEAFF. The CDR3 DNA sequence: TGTGCCAGCAGGCGTCTGAACACTGAAGCTTTCTTT.

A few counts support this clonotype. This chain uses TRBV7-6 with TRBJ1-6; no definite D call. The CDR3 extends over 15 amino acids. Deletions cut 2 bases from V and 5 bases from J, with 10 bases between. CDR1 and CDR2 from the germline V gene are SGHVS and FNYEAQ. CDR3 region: CASSLTGSNNSPLHF. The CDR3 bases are TGTGCCAGCAGCTTAACCGGGTCCAATAATTCACCCCTCCACTTT.

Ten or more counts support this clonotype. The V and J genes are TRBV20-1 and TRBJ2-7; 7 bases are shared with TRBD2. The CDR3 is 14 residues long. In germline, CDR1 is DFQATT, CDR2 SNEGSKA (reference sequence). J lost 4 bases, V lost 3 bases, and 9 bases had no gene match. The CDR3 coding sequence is TGCAGTGCTAGTCCCAATGGGAGGGTGTACGAGCAGTACTTC. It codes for CSASPNGRVYEQYF.

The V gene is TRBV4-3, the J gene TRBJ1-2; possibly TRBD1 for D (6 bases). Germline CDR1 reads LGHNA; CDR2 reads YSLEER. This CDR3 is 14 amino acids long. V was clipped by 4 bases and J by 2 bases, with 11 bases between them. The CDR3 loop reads CASSRQDTNYGYTF. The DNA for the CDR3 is TGCGCCAGCAGCCGACAGGACACAAACTATGGCTACACCTTC.

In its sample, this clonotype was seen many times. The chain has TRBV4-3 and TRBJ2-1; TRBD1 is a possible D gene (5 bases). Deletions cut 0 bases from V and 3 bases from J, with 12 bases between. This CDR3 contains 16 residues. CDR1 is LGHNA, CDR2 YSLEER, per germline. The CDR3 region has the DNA TGCGCCAGCAGCCAAGATCACAGGCAGATCTACAATGAGCAGTTCTTC. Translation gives CASSQDHRQIYNEQFF.

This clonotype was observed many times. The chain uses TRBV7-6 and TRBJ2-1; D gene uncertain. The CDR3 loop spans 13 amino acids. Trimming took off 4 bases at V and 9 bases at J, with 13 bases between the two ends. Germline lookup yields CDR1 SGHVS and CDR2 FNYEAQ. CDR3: CASSSVLPSEQFF. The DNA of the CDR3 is TGTGCCAGCAGCTCGGTACTACCCTCTGAGCAGTTCTTC.

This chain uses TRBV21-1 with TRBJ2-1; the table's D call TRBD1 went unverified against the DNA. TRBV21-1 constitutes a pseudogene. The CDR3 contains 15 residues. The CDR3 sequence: CASSKSEGGPGEQFF. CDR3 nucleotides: TGTGCCAGCAGCAAGTCGGAGGGGGGGCCTGGTGAGCAGTTCTTC.

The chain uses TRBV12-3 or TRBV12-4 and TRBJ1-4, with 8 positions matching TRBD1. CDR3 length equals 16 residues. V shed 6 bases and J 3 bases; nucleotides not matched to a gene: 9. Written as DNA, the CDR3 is TGTGCCAGCAGCCACACCAGACAGGGGTCTAATGAAAAACTGTTTTTT. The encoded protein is CASSHTRQGSNEKLFF.

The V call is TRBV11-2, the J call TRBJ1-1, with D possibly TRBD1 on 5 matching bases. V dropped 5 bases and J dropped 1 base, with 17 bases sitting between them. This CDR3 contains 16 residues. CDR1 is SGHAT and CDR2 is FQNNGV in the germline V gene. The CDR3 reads CASSQFSGRGNTEAFF. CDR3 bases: TGTGCCAGCAGCCAATTTTCGGGGCGGGGGAACACTGAAGCTTTCTTT.

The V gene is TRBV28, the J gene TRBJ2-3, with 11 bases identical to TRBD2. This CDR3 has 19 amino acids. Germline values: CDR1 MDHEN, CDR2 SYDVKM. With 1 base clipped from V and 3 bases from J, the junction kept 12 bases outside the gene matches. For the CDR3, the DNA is TGTGCCAGCAGTTTATCCCCGGGACTAGCGGATAAGGATACAGATACGCAGTATTTT. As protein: CASSLSPGLADKDTDTQYF.